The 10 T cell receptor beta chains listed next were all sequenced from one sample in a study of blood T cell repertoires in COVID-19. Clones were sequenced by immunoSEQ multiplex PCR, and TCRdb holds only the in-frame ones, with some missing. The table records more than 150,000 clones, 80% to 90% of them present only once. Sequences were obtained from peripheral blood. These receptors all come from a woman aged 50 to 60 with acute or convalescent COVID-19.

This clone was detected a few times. CDR3 bases: TGTGCCAGCAGTTCTCAGTACGAAGCTTTCTTT. Translating gives CASSSQYEAFF. The chain employs TRBV28 and TRBJ1-1; D gene unclear. The CDR3 consists of 11 residues. Germline V gene data show CDR1 as MDHEN and CDR2 as SYDVKM. Trimming took 4 bases from V and 8 from J, leaving 8 bases between them. The full variable domain, in which reference TRBV28 and TRBJ1-1 provide the parts outside the CDR3, is DVKVTQSSRYLVKRTGEKVFLECVQDMDHENMFWYRQDPGLGLRLIYFSYDVKMKEKGDIPEGYSVSREKKERFSLILESASTNQTSMYLCASSSQYEAFFGQGTRLTVV.

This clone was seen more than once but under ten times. CDR3 in DNA: TGTGCCAGCAGTTACGGGGCAGGATCATATGGAGATACGCAGTATTTT. Translated: CASSYGAGSYGDTQYF. The V and J genes are TRBV6-5 and TRBJ2-3; D possibly corresponds to TRBD1 (5 bases). Per the germline V gene, CDR1 is MNHEY and CDR2 is SVGAGI. The CDR3 has 16 amino acids. Trimming pared 2 bases from V and 5 bases from J, leaving 17 bases between.

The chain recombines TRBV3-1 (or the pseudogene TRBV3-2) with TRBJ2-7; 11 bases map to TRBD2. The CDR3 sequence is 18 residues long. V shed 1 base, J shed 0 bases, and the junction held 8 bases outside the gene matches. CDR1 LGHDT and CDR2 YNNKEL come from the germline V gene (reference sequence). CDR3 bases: TGTGCCAGCAGCCAAGTTGGGGTAGCGGGGGGGTACTCCTACGAGCAGTACTTC. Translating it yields CASSQVGVAGGYSYEQYF.

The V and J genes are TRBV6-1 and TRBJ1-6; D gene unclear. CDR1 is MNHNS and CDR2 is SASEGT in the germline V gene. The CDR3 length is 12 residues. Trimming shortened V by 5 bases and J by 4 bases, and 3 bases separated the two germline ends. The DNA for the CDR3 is TGTGCCAGCAGTTCATATAATTCACCCCTCCACTTT. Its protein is CASSSYNSPLHF.

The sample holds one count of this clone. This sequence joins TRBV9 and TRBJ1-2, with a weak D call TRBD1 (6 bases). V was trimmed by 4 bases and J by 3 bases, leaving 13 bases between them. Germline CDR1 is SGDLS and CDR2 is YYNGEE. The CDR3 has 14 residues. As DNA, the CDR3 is TGTGCCAGCAGCCCCTTTTCAGGGGACTATGGCTACACCTTC. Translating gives CASSPFSGDYGYTF. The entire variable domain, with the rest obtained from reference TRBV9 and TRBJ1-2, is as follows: DSGVTQTPKHLITATGQRVTLRCSPRSGDLSVYWYQQSLDQGLQFLIQYYNGEERAKGNILERFSAQQFPDLHSELNLSSLELGDSALYFCASSPFSGDYGYTFGSGTRLTVV.

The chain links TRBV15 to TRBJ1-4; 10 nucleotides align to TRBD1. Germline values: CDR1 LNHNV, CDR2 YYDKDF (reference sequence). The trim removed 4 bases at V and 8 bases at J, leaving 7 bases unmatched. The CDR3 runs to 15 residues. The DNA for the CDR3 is TGTGCCACCAGCACCGACAGGGGGCTAGGGGAAAAACTGTTTTTT. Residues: CATSTDRGLGEKLFF.

Here the CDR3 reads CASRSRTGGETQYF. The CDR3 DNA is TGTGCCAGCAGGTCCCGGACAGGGGGAGAGACCCAGTACTTC. The chain couples TRBV2 to TRBJ2-5, with TRBD1 matching 10 bases. The junction had 5 bases not matched to a gene; V was cut back by 6 bases and J by 4 bases. The CDR3 is 14 amino acids. Germline CDR1 SNHLY, CDR2 FYNNEI.

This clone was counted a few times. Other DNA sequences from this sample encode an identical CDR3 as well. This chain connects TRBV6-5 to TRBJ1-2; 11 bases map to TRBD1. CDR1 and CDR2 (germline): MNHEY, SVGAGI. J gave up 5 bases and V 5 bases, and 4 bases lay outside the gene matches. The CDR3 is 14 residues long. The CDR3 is CASSRDRGGYGYTF. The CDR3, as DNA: TGTGCCAGCAGTCGGGACAGGGGGGGATATGGCTACACCTTC.

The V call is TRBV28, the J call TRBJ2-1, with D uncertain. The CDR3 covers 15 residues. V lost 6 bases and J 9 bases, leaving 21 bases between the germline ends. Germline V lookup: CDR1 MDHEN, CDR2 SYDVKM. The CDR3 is CASSSAGPTMGEQFF. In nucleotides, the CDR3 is TGTGCCAGCAGCTCGGCTGGGCCAACAATGGGTGAGCAGTTCTTC.

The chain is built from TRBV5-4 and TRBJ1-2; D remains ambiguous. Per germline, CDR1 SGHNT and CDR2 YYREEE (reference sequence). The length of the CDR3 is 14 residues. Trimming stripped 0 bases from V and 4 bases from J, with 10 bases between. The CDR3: CASSLAGPSYGYTF. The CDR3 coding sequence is TGTGCCAGCAGCTTGGCCGGCCCTAGCTATGGCTACACCTTC.